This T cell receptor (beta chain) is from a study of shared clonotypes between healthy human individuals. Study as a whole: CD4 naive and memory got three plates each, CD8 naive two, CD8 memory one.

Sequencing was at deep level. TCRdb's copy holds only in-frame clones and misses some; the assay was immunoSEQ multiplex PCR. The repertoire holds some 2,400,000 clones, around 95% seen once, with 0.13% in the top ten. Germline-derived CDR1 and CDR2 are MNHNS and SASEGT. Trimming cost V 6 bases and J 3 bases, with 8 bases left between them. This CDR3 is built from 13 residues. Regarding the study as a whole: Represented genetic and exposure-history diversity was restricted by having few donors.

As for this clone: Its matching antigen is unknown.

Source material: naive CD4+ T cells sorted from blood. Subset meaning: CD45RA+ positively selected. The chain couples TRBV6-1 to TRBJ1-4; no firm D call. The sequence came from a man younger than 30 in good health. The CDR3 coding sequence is TGTGCCAGCAGGGGAGTAGCTAATGAAAAACTGTTTTTT. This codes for CASRGVANEKLFF.